The T cell receptor beta chain described here comes from a study of T cells after yellow fever vaccination. TCRdb processed the 5' RACE reads anew with MiXCR; each CDR3 protein has one entry. The sample holds approximately 330,000 distinct CDR3 sequences, about 12% seen once. Study conclusions and caveats: Some clonotypes were seen in both the CD4 and the CD8 compartments. These made up a small share and likely arose from convergent recombination. Although the secondary response was weaker, it peaked faster, at day 5 versus 15. Clones that expanded after primary vaccination mostly reappeared after the booster (approximately 96% CD4, 75% to 90% CD8).

This clonotype was found many times. The target antigen is unknown. The sample here was CD4+ T cells sorted from PBMCs, taken 15 days after the yellow fever booster vaccination. This receptor was obtained from a man aged 18 to 30 who received the YFV17D yellow fever vaccine.

The CDR3 DNA reads TGCAGCGTTTCGAACCAAGAGACCCAGTACTTC. It encodes CSVSNQETQYF. V usage is TRBV29-1 and J usage is TRBJ2-5; no clear D gene. The V end lost 5 bases, the J end lost 0 bases, and 4 bases lay between the germline ends. CDR1 is SQVTM, CDR2 ANQGSEA, per germline. The CDR3 is made up of 11 amino acids.